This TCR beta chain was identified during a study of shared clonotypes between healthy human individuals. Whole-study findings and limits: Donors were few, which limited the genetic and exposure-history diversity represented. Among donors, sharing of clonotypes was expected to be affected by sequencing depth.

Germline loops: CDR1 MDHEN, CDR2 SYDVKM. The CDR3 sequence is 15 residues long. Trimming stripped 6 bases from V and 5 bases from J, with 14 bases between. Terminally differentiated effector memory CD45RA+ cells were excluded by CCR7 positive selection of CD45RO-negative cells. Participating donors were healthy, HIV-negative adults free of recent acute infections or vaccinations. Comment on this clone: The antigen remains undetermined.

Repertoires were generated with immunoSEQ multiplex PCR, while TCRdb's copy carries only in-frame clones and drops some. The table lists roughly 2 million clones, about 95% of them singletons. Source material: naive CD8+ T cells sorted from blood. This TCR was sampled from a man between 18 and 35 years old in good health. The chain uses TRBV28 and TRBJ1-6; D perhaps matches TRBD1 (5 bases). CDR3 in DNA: TGTGCCAGCAGGTTGGGGACGGACCATAATTCACCCCTCCACTTT. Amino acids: CASRLGTDHNSPLHF.